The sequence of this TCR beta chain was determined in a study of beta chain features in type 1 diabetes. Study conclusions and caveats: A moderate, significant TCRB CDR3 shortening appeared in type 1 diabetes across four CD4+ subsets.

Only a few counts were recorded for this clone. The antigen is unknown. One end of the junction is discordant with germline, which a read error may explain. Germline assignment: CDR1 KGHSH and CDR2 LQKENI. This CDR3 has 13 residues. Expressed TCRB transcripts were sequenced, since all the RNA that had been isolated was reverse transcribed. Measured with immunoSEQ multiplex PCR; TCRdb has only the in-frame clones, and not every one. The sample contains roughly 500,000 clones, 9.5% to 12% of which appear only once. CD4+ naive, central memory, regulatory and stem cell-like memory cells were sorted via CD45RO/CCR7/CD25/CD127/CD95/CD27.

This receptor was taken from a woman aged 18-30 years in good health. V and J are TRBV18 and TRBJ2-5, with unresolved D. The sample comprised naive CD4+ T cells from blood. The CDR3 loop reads CASSPRIGETQYF. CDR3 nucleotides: TGTGCCAGCTCGCCACGGATCGGGGAGACCCAGTACTTC.